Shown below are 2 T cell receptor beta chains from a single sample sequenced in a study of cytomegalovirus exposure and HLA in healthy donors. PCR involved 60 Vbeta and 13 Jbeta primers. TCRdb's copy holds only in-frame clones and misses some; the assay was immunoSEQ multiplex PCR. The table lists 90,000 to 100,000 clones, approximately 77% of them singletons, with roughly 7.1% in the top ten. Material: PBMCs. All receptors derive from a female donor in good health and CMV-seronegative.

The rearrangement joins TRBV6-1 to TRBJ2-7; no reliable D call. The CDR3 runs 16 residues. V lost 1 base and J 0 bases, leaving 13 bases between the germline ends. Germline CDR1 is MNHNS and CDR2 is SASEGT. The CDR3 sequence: CASSEVATVTSYEQYF. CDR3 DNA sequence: TGTGCCAGCAGTGAAGTGGCAACAGTCACCTCCTACGAGCAGTACTTC.

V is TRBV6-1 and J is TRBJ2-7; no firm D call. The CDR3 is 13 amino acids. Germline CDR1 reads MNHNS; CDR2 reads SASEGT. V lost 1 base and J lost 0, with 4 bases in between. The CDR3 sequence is CASSEGLSYEQYF. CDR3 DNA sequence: TGTGCCAGCAGTGAAGGACTCTCCTACGAGCAGTACTTC.